The 24 T cell receptor beta chains below come from one sample, sequenced in a study of T-cell memory formation after mild COVID-19. TCRdb itself ran the 5' RACE reads through MiXCR, one entry per CDR3 protein. The sample holds around 200,000 distinct CDR3 sequences, about a fifth seen once. The specimen sequenced was PBMCs or a T cell subset sorted from them (not recorded which). The receptors come from a man aged 18 to 30 who had mild COVID-19 (a few samples of this study predate the infection). Cell type and time point are not known.

The gene calls are TRBV29-1 and TRBJ2-5, with 7 bases identical to TRBD2. V lost 1 base to trimming and J lost 4 bases; unmatched junction nucleotides: 6. This CDR3 is built from 14 residues. From germline, CDR1 is SQVTM and CDR2 ANQGSEA. The CDR3 DNA follows: TGCAGCGTTGAAGTCATGGGGGAGGGAGAGACCCAGTACTTC. Translation gives CSVEVMGEGETQYF.

This clonotype was observed a handful of times. V gene TRBV5-1 combines with J gene TRBJ1-6, with a possible D match to TRBD1 (5 bases). Germline lookup yields CDR1 SGHRS and CDR2 YFSETQ. Trimming took 0 bases from V and 7 from J, leaving 11 bases between them. The CDR3 has 15 residues. The CDR3 reads CASSLGGTANSPLHF. CDR3 DNA sequence: TGCGCCAGCAGCTTGGGCGGGACGGCCAATTCACCCCTCCACTTT.

This chain connects TRBV11-1 to TRBJ2-7, with TRBD2 matching over 8 bases. Germline values: CDR1 SGHAT, CDR2 FQDESV (reference sequence). V lost 3 bases to trimming and J lost 6 bases; unmatched junction nucleotides: 7. CDR3 size: 14 residues. The CDR3, as DNA: TGTGCCAGCAGCTTCCGGGAGGGATACGTCGAGCAGTACTTC. This encodes CASSFREGYVEQYF.

This clonotype was picked up a small number of times. The chain is built from TRBV4-1 and TRBJ1-4; 7 bases agree with TRBD1. The length of the CDR3 is 17 residues. The V gene end was trimmed by 0 bases and the J gene end by 10 bases; junction bases not matched to a gene: 14. Per the germline V gene, CDR1 is MGHRA and CDR2 is YSYEKL. This chain's CDR3 is CASSQDTQGRGIGKLFF. The CDR3 DNA follows: TGCGCCAGCAGCCAAGATACACAGGGGCGGGGGATTGGAAAACTGTTTTTT.

This clonotype has more than one count but fewer than ten. The CDR3 DNA reads TGCAGTGCTAGGAAAGGGGGCGTGAACACTGAAGCTTTCTTT. Amino acid sequence: CSARKGGVNTEAFF. This sequence joins TRBV20-1 and TRBJ1-1; 7 bases are shared with TRBD1. Germline CDR1 DFQATT, CDR2 SNEGSKA (reference sequence). The V and J ends lost 3 bases and 0 bases, in that order; junction bases with no gene match: 4. The CDR3 extends over 14 amino acids.

This clonotype showed up just a few times. The chain uses TRBV27 and TRBJ2-7; no clear D. The CDR3 runs to 14 residues. Trimming removed 2 bases from V and 1 base from J, with 9 bases in between. Looked up from germline, CDR1 is MNHEY and CDR2 is SMNVEV (reference sequence). The CDR3 DNA sequence: TGTGCCAGCAGTTTAAGGGTCCCGTCCTACGAGCAGTACTTC. Protein sequence: CASSLRVPSYEQYF.

This clonotype was counted only a few times. The chain uses TRBV4-3 and TRBJ2-6; weak D call: TRBD1 (6 bases). The CDR3 contains 15 residues. Germline CDR1 is LGHNA and CDR2 is YSLEER. V lost 6 bases, J lost 0 bases, and 9 bases lay in between. The CDR3 bases are TGCGCCAGCAGTCAGGGGCTCTCTGGGGCCAACGTCCTGACTTTC. It codes for CASSQGLSGANVLTF.

This clonotype was seen a few times. The chain combines TRBV20-1 with TRBJ1-4, with no clear D. There are 12 residues in the CDR3. Germline V gene data show CDR1 as DFQATT and CDR2 as SNEGSKA (reference sequence). V lost 3 bases and J 0 bases, leaving 2 bases between the germline ends. The CDR3 nucleotides read TGCAGTGCTAGTGCAACTAATGAAAAACTGTTTTTT. This encodes CSASATNEKLFF.

This clonotype showed up just a few times. The J gene is TRBJ2-4, the V gene TRBV4-1, with D possibly being TRBD2 (5 bases). Germline V lookup: CDR1 MGHRA, CDR2 YSYEKL. V lost 1 base and J lost 6, with 19 bases in between. The CDR3 is 17 amino acids. CDR3 region: CASSQVRSSGGRNIQYF. The CDR3 DNA sequence: TGCGCCAGCAGCCAAGTCCGAAGCTCGGGTGGGAGAAACATTCAGTACTTC.

This clonotype was observed a few times. The chain couples TRBV6-5 to TRBJ2-5, with 9 nucleotides matching TRBD2. Looked up from germline, CDR1 is MNHEY and CDR2 is SVGAGI. The CDR3 length is 16 residues. Trimming at V came to 5 bases and at J to 2 bases, leaving 9 bases not matched to a gene. The CDR3, as DNA: TGTGCCAGCAGTCGCCGACTGGCGGGGGGGCAAGAGACCCAGTACTTC. Its translation: CASSRRLAGGQETQYF.

This chain links TRBV12-3 or TRBV12-4 with TRBJ1-3; D unclear. The V end was cut by 2 bases, the J end by 3 bases, with 8 bases between. The CDR3 covers 14 residues. The CDR3 is CASSLSEVGNTIYF. Written as DNA, the CDR3 is TGTGCCAGCAGTTTAAGTGAAGTTGGAAACACCATATATTTT.

This clonotype was detected only once. V is TRBV7-3 and J is TRBJ2-5, with D perhaps matching TRBD2 (5 bases). Deletions cut 5 bases from V and 5 bases from J, with 12 bases between. The germline gives CDR1 SGHTA, CDR2 FQGTGA. This CDR3 is built from 13 residues. The CDR3 region is CASSPLTGETQYF. DNA of the CDR3: TGTGCCAGCAGCCCCCTAACGGGGGAGACCCAGTACTTC.

The J gene is TRBJ2-3, the V gene TRBV14; 9 bases are shared with TRBD2. Trimming at V came to 7 bases and at J to 2 bases, leaving 7 bases not matched to a gene. Germline V gene data show CDR1 as SGHDN and CDR2 as FVKESK. This CDR3 has 15 amino acids. The CDR3 DNA is TGTGCCAGCAAAAGACTAGCGGAGATCACAGATACGCAGTATTTT. Amino acids: CASKRLAEITDTQYF. Combining the CDR3 with reference TRBV14 and TRBJ2-3 gives the whole variable domain EAGVTQFPSHSVIEKGQTVTLRCDPISGHDNLYWYRRVMGKEIKFLLHFVKESKQDESGMPNNRFLAERTGGTYSTLKVQPAELEDSGVYFCASKRLAEITDTQYFGPGTRLTVL.

V gene TRBV30 combines with J gene TRBJ2-5; weak D call: TRBD2 (6 bases). This CDR3 has 12 residues. V gave up 3 bases and J gave up 4 bases, with 9 bases separating them. The germline V gene encodes CDR1 GTSNPN and CDR2 SVGIG (reference sequence). The CDR3 sequence: CAWRREVETQYF. CDR3 DNA: TGTGCCTGGAGGCGGGAAGTAGAGACCCAGTACTTC. Variable domain in full (rest from reference TRBV30 and TRBJ2-5): SQTIHQWPATLVQPVGSPLSLECTVEGTSNPNLYWYRQAAGRGLQLLFYSVGIGQISSEVPQNLSASRPQDRQFILSSKKLLLSDSGFYLCAWRREVETQYFGPGTRLLVL.

V and J are TRBV5-1 and TRBJ2-1; TRBD1 agrees at 8 bases. CDR3 size: 14 residues. The V segment lost 6 bases and the J segment 9 bases; nucleotides outside the gene matches: 11. The germline V gene encodes CDR1 SGHRS and CDR2 YFSETQ. CDR3 coding DNA: TGCGCCAGCATTCGAGACAGGGGACGGGGTGAGCAGTTCTTC. Translation gives CASIRDRGRGEQFF.

In this sample, this clonotype turned up many times. The gene calls are TRBV12-3 or TRBV12-4 and TRBJ2-2; D remains unclear. Between the trimmed V and J ends, which lost 9 bases and 0 bases, there was a span of 11 bases. This CDR3 has 14 amino acids. The CDR3 region has the DNA TGTGCCAGTGAGAGGTCCACGAACACCGGGGAGCTGTTTTTT. Translating it yields CASERSTNTGELFF.

The table lists this clonotype with a few counts. The rearrangement links TRBV7-2 to TRBJ1-1; 8 bases fit TRBD1. This CDR3 has 14 amino acids. Trimming at V came to 1 base and at J to 6 bases, leaving 4 bases not matched to a gene. Per the germline V gene, CDR1 is SGHTA and CDR2 is FQGNSA. The CDR3 is CASSLGAGGSEAFF. In DNA form, the CDR3 reads TGTGCCAGCAGCTTAGGGGCAGGGGGCTCTGAAGCTTTCTTT.

This clonotype has a count of ten or more. This chain joins TRBV7-2 and TRBJ2-1; D gene unclear. Germline CDR1 SGHTA, CDR2 FQGNSA. Deletions cut 0 bases from V and 4 bases from J, with 4 bases between. The CDR3 totals 13 residues. The CDR3 spells CASSLAEYNEQFF. Written as DNA, the CDR3 is TGTGCCAGCAGCTTAGCGGAATACAATGAGCAGTTCTTC. Variable domain in full (rest from reference TRBV7-2 and TRBJ2-1): GAGVSQSPSNKVTEKGKDVELRCDPISGHTALYWYRQSLGQGLEFLIYFQGNSAPDKSGLPSDRFSAERTGGSVSTLTIQRTQQEDSAVYLCASSLAEYNEQFFGPGTRLTVL.

This clonotype was detected many times. The rearrangement links TRBV5-1 to TRBJ2-2; no definite D call. From germline, CDR1 is SGHRS and CDR2 YFSETQ. The CDR3 extends over 15 amino acids. V lost 0 bases and J lost 2, with 8 bases in between. Here the CDR3 reads CASSLAGLNTGELFF. DNA of the CDR3: TGCGCCAGCAGCTTGGCCGGATTAAACACCGGGGAGCTGTTTTTT.

This clonotype came up a few times. V and J are TRBV7-9 and TRBJ1-6, with no clear D. The V and J ends lost 5 bases and 8 bases respectively, with 10 bases between them. The CDR3 is made up of 13 amino acids. From germline, CDR1 is SEHNR and CDR2 FQNEAQ (reference sequence). This CDR3 is CASSQSSYSPLHF. As DNA, the CDR3 is TGTGCCAGCAGCCAATCCTCTTATTCACCCCTCCACTTT.

This clonotype was counted many times. The V gene is TRBV4-3, the J gene TRBJ1-1; possible D gene TRBD1, 5 bases. Germline values: CDR1 LGHNA, CDR2 YSLEER. The CDR3 length is 14 residues. The germline V and J ends were trimmed by 4 bases and 2 bases, with 11 bases remaining between them. The CDR3 sequence is CASSLGGGNTEAFF. Here the CDR3 DNA reads TGCGCCAGCAGCCTCGGGGGGGGTAACACTGAAGCTTTCTTT.

This clonotype was seen only a few times. This rearrangement joins TRBV5-1 to TRBJ1-1, with a weak D call TRBD1 (6 bases). CDR1 SGHRS and CDR2 YFSETQ come from the germline V gene. Trimming took 0 bases from V and 1 from J, leaving 10 bases between them. This CDR3 has 15 amino acids. This chain's CDR3 is CASSLGQAGNTEAFF. The CDR3 nucleotides are TGCGCCAGCAGCTTGGGACAGGCGGGGAACACTGAAGCTTTCTTT.

In its sample, this clonotype was seen a few times. This chain links TRBV6-5 with TRBJ2-5; perhaps D is TRBD1 or TRBD2 (5 bases each). The CDR3 loop spans 13 amino acids. The V gene lost 11 bases and the J gene lost 4 bases, with 17 bases spanning the gap. Germline loops: CDR1 MNHEY, CDR2 SVGAGI. The CDR3 DNA reads TGTGCCCACGGGGCCACCACTGGAGAGACCCAGTACTTC. Amino acids: CAHGATTGETQYF.

The chain has TRBV7-2 and TRBJ2-2, with 8 bases fitting TRBD2. V gave up 3 bases and J gave up 1 base; unmatched junction bases: 4. CDR1 SGHTA and CDR2 FQGNSA come from the germline V gene. The CDR3 is made up of 16 amino acids. The CDR3 DNA follows: TGTGCCAGCAGCTTCGCGGGACTAGTGAACACCGGGGAGCTGTTTTTT. Its translation: CASSFAGLVNTGELFF.